This TCR beta chain was sequenced during a study of CD8+ T cells in alopecia areata. In the study overall: The drug, oral tofacitinib, was given to treated patients at 5 to 10 mg twice daily. The authors scored treated patients' severity by affected scalp percentage.

The V gene end was trimmed by 5 bases and the J gene end by 5 bases; junction bases not matched to a gene: 12. From germline, CDR1 is SEHNR and CDR2 FQNEAQ (reference sequence). The CDR3 extends over 16 amino acids. TCR sequencing used cDNA made by reverse transcription of extracted RNA. The data were produced by immunoSEQ multiplex PCR, yet TCRdb's version contains in-frame clones alone and is incomplete. This repertoire shows approximately 210,000 clones, over 60% found once; its top ten account for around 3.9%. Notes on the study in general: Especially in alopecia totalis/universalis, lesional scalp showed greater clonality than normal scalp did. Under tofacitinib, numerous expanded lesional clonotypes remained detectable in scalp and blood.

This clone was seen only a few times. Its target is not known. Sample treatment: oral pan-JAK inhibitor, 5-10 mg twice daily. V gene TRBV7-9 combines with J gene TRBJ2-5; 9 bases map to TRBD1. The sequence derives from a human donor with alopecia areata. The starting material was CD4+ T cells sorted from blood, obtained at week 4, from a patient treated with tofacitinib. In DNA, the CDR3 is TGTGCCAGCAGCCAAGCCGGGACAGGGTTGACGGAGACCCAGTACTTC. Protein: CASSQAGTGLTETQYF.